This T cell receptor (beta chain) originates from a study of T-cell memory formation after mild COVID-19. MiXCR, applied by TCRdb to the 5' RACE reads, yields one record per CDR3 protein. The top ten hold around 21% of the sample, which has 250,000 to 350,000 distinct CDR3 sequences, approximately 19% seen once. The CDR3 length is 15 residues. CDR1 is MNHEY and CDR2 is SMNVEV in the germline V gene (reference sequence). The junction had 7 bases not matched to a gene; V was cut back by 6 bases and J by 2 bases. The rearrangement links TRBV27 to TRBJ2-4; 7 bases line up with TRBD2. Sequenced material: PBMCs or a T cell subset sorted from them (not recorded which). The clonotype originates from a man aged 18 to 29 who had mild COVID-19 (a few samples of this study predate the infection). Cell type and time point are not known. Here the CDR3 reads CASREAGVSKNIQYF. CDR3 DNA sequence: TGTGCCAGCAGGGAGGCGGGGGTGTCCAAAAACATTCAGTACTTC.